The TCR beta chain under discussion was sequenced for a study of Graves' ophthalmopathy and Graves' hyperthyroidism. Findings and caveats of the study: Blood samples also showed most expanded thyroid clonotypes exceeding 0.001 frequency.

Beta-chain TCR CDR3 regions were amplified from RNA transcripts. Second-round multiplex PCR followed a first-round RT-PCR using HTBI primers. TCRdb re-derived calls from the multiplex PCR reads in MiXCR, one entry per CDR3 protein. The top ten hold roughly 6.9% of the sample, which has hundreds of thousands of distinct CDR3 sequences, about 20% seen once. Germline trimming cut 0 bases from V and 2 bases from J; bases unmatched to any gene: 4. Per the germline V gene, CDR1 is LNHNV and CDR2 is YYDKDF (reference sequence). The CDR3 consists of 15 residues. This clonotype was seen at least ten times. Antigen specificity is unknown.

Specimen: peripheral blood. The sequence came from a woman younger than 30 with stable Graves' hyperthyroidism. Some clones in this sample may be carry-over from other donors' samples. The chain couples TRBV15 to TRBJ2-7; 7 bases line up with TRBD1. The CDR3 protein is CATSRDTGVAYEQYF. The CDR3 bases are TGTGCCACCAGCAGAGATACAGGGGTCGCCTACGAGCAGTACTTC.